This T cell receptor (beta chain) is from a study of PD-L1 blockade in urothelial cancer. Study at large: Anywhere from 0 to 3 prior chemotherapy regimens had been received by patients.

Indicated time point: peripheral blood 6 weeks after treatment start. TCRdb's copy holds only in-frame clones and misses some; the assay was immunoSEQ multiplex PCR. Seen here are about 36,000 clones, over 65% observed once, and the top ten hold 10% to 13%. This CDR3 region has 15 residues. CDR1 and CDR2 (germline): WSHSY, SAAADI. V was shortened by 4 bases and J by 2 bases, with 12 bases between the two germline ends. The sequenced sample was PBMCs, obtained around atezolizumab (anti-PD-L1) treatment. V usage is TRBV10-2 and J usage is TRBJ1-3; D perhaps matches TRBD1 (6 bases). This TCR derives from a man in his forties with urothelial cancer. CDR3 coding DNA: TGCGCCAGCAGTGGGGGGCCGGCCGCTGGAAACACCATATATTTT. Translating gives CASSGGPAAGNTIYF.